A selection of T cell receptor beta chains follows, all from one sample in a study of blood T cell repertoires in COVID-19. Data came from immunoSEQ multiplex PCR; TCRdb stores just in-frame clones and leaves some out. The table has more than 95,000 clones, 82% seen once; the top ten hold 15%. Sequenced: peripheral blood. Source of these receptors: an elderly woman with acute or convalescent COVID-19. CDR3s include the opening cysteine and the closing phenylalanine or tryptophan. The D gene is left open where the match is weak. Clone size appears in some rows only: once, few, many, or a class for an expanded clone.

j_call	clone_size	d_call	v_call	cdr3_aa	cdr3_nt
TRBJ2-3	.	TRBD1	TRBV5-6	CASSADRGGTDTQYF	TGTGCCAGCAGCGCCGACAGGGGCGGCACAGATACGCAGTATTTT
TRBJ1-2	.	.	TRBV5-1	CASSLGTDVYGYTF	TGCGCCAGCAGCCTCGGGACTGATGTTTATGGCTACACCTTC
TRBJ2-5	.	TRBD1	TRBV15	CATSRGGQERETQYF	TGTGCCACCAGCAGGGGGGGACAGGAGCGAGAGACCCAGTACTTC
TRBJ1-2	.	.	TRBV4-1	CASSQGTASYGYTF	TGCGCCAGCAGCCAAGGGACAGCTTCCTATGGCTACACCTTC
TRBJ2-7	.	.	TRBV10-1	CASSLQPGPSIEQYF	TGCGCCAGCTCTCTTCAGCCGGGTCCCTCAATTGAGCAGTACTTC
TRBJ2-4	.	TRBD2	TRBV2	CASSFPSGNAKNIQYF	TGTGCCAGCAGTTTCCCTAGCGGAAATGCCAAAAACATTCAGTACTTC
TRBJ1-3	once	.	TRBV28	CASSSPIPGSGNTIYF	TGTGCCAGCAGTTCCCCCATCCCGGGCTCTGGAAACACCATATATTTT
TRBJ1-3	few	TRBD1	TRBV28	CASSPTGAGNTIYF	TGTGCCAGCAGTCCGACAGGGGCTGGAAACACCATATATTTT
TRBJ1-1	.	.	TRBV5-4	CASSRTADTEAFF	TGTGCCAGCAGTCGGACAGCGGACACTGAAGCTTTCTTT
TRBJ2-1	once	TRBD2	TRBV9	CASSVVTSGTRGEQFF	TGTGCCAGCAGCGTAGTCACTAGCGGGACTAGAGGTGAGCAGTTCTTC
TRBJ2-3	once	TRBD2	TRBV7-2	CASSLPTSGMDTQYF	TGTGCCAGCAGCTTACCAACTAGCGGGATGGATACGCAGTATTTT
TRBJ2-7	.	TRBD1	TRBV15	CATSSPGQGDYEQYF	TGTGCCACCAGCAGCCCGGGACAGGGAGACTACGAGCAGTACTTC
TRBJ2-3	few	TRBD2	TRBV6-4	CASSDSSGSGATDTQYF	TGTGCCAGCAGTGACTCGTCGGGGAGCGGGGCCACAGATACGCAGTATTTT
TRBJ1-2	few	TRBD1	TRBV29-1	CSVGQGTNGYTF	TGCAGCGTCGGACAGGGGACGAACGGCTACACCTTC
TRBJ2-1	.	.	TRBV24-1	CATSDPSRRGNEQFF	TGTGCCACCAGTGATCCCAGTCGCAGGGGCAATGAGCAGTTCTTC
TRBJ2-7	.	TRBD1	TRBV2	CASSLKGDRVYEQYF	TGTGCCAGCAGCCTTAAGGGGGACAGGGTCTACGAGCAGTACTTC
TRBJ1-1	.	TRBD1	TRBV5-4	CASSLGQGKTEAFF	TGTGCCAGCAGCTTGGGACAGGGGAAGACTGAAGCTTTCTTT
TRBJ1-2	many	TRBD1	TRBV28	CASSLAGTGVLYNYGYTF	TGTGCCAGCAGTTTGGCCGGGACAGGGGTACTCTATAACTATGGCTACACCTTC
TRBJ1-2	.	.	TRBV6-6	CASSYPLSGTRYGYTF	TGTGCCAGCAGTTACCCCCTCTCCGGGACACGATATGGCTACACCTTC
TRBJ1-5	few	.	TRBV4-1	CASSPREGLGNQPQHF	TGCGCCAGCAGCCCCCGGGAGGGGCTGGGCAATCAGCCCCAGCATTTT
TRBJ1-1	.	.	TRBV7-2	CASSFIEDTEAFF	TGTGCCAGCAGCTTCATAGAGGACACTGAAGCTTTCTTT
TRBJ2-3	once	.	TRBV7-8	CASSLEGNLDTQYF	TGTGCCAGCAGCTTAGAGGGGAACCTTGATACGCAGTATTTT
TRBJ1-6	once	TRBD1	TRBV24-1	CATSDWDSTYNSPLHF	TGTGCCACCAGTGATTGGGACAGCACCTATAATTCACCCCTCCACTTT
TRBJ1-2	.	TRBD1	TRBV5-1	CASSLEGTGGSYGYTF	TGCGCCAGCAGCTTGGAGGGGACAGGGGGAAGTTATGGCTACACCTTC
TRBJ2-2	once	TRBD1	TRBV5-4	CASSLSDRVTGELFF	TGTGCCAGCAGCTTGAGCGACAGGGTTACCGGGGAGCTGTTTTTT
TRBJ2-7	.	TRBD2	TRBV19	CASRKVAGRSSYEQYF	TGTGCCAGTAGGAAGGTAGCGGGGCGGAGCTCCTACGAGCAGTACTTC
TRBJ2-1	.	.	TRBV11-2	CASSIPIADISYNEQFF	TGTGCCAGCAGCATCCCTATAGCGGATATCTCCTACAATGAGCAGTTCTTC
TRBJ2-7	few	.	TRBV6-6	CASSYPSGGVDEQYF	TGTGCCAGCAGTTACCCCTCCGGGGGTGTCGACGAGCAGTACTTC